The 5 T cell receptor beta chains below were found in one sample sequenced in a study of technical replicates of blood from several donors. Method: immunoSEQ multiplex PCR; TCRdb's copy keeps in-frame clones and lacks some. Of about 87,000 clones in the sample, approximately 95% are singletons; the top ten hold 0.34%. Sequenced sample: T cells isolated from PBMCs. The origin of the receptors is a human donor in good health.

The chain links TRBV7-2 to TRBJ1-4; TRBD1 might be the D (5 bases). V lost 3 bases, J lost 3 bases, and 23 bases lay in between. The germline CDR1 and CDR2 sequences are SGHTA and FQGNSA. The CDR3 covers 19 residues. CDR3 in DNA: TGTGCCAGCAGCTTTCATTTAGATCGTAAGCGGGGCTCTAATGAAAAACTGTTTTTT. It is translated as CASSFHLDRKRGSNEKLFF. Full variable domain (rest looked up from reference TRBV7-2 and TRBJ1-4): GAGVSQSPSNKVTEKGKDVELRCDPISGHTALYWYRQSLGQGLEFLIYFQGNSAPDKSGLPSDRFSAERTGGSVSTLTIQRTQQEDSAVYLCASSFHLDRKRGSNEKLFFGSGTQLSVL.

This chain uses TRBV5-1 with TRBJ1-1, with TRBD1 as a possible D gene (5 bases). The germline V gene encodes CDR1 SGHRS and CDR2 YFSETQ. V lost 0 bases and J 4 bases, leaving 10 bases between the germline ends. The CDR3 is 14 amino acids. CDR3 sequence (DNA): TGCGCCAGCAGCTTGGGAGGGGAGGGCACTGAAGCTTTCTTT. As protein: CASSLGGEGTEAFF.

The chain employs TRBV5-1 and TRBJ2-5; D perhaps matches TRBD2 (5 bases). Deletions cut 2 bases from V and 4 bases from J, with 12 bases between. This CDR3 has 14 amino acids. Germline V gives CDR1 SGHRS, CDR2 YFSETQ. The CDR3 nucleotides are TGCGCCAGCAGCTTATACACTAGGCTAGAGACCCAGTACTTC. Translated, it gives CASSLYTRLETQYF.

V and J are TRBV4-1 and TRBJ2-3, with a weak D call TRBD1 (6 bases). V was trimmed by 0 bases and J by 0 bases, leaving 7 bases between them. Looked up from germline, CDR1 is MGHRA and CDR2 is YSYEKL. The CDR3 is 15 amino acids. CDR3 nucleotide sequence: TGCGCCAGCAGCCAAGAGGGGGCTAGCACAGATACGCAGTATTTT. It codes for CASSQEGASTDTQYF.

The chain links TRBV27 to TRBJ1-1; a possible D gene is TRBD1 (5 bases). This CDR3 comprises 14 residues. The V gene lost 3 bases and the J gene lost 1 base, with 9 bases spanning the gap. Germline CDR1 and CDR2: MNHEY and SMNVEV (reference sequence). CDR3 amino acids: CASSFVGANTEAFF. In DNA form, the CDR3 reads TGTGCCAGCAGTTTTGTAGGGGCGAACACTGAAGCTTTCTTT.